The source of this TCR beta chain is a study of technical replicates of blood from several donors. The data were produced by immunoSEQ multiplex PCR, yet TCRdb's version contains in-frame clones alone and is incomplete. Among tens of thousands of clones listed, roughly 94% were seen once. Germline-derived CDR1 and CDR2 are MNHNS and SASEGT. This CDR3 has 15 residues. V was pared by 0 bases and J by 4 bases, with 9 bases between. The receptor's source is a human donor in good health. The sample was T cells isolated from PBMCs. This chain uses TRBV6-1 with TRBJ2-2; possible D gene TRBD2, 5 bases. CDR3 loop: CASSEAPSSTGELFF. The CDR3 bases are TGTGCCAGCAGTGAAGCGCCTAGCTCCACCGGGGAGCTGTTTTTT.